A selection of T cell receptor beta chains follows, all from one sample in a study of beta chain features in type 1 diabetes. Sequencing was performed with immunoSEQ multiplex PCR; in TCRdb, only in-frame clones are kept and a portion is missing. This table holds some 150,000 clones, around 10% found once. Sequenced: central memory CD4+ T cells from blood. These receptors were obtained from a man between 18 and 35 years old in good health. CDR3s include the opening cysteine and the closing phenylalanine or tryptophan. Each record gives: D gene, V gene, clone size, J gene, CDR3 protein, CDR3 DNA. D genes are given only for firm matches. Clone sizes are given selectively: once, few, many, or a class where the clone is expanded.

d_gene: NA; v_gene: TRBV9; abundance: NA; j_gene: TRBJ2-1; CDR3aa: CASNGEAFHNEQFF; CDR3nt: TGTGCCAGCAACGGCGAGGCCTTCCACAATGAGCAGTTCTTC
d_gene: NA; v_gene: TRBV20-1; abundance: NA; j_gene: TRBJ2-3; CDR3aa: CSARSGDTQYF; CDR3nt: TGCAGTGCTAGGTCCGGGGATACGCAGTATTTT
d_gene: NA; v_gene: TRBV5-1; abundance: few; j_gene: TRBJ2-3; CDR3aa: CASSLMESPTDTQYF; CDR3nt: TGCGCCAGCAGCTTAATGGAGTCCCCCACAGATACGCAGTATTTT
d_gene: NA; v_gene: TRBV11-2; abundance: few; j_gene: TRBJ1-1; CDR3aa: CASSQQRANTEAFF; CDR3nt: TGTGCCAGCAGCCAACAGCGTGCGAACACTGAAGCTTTCTTT
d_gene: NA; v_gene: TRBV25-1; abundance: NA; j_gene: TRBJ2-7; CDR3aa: CASSDQVSGNYEQYF; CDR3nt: TGTGCCAGCAGTGACCAGGTGTCCGGGAACTACGAGCAGTACTTC
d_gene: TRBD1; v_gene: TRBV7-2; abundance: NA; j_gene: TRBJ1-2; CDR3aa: CASSWGQASNYGYTF; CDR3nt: TGTGCCAGCAGCTGGGGACAGGCATCTAACTATGGCTACACCTTC
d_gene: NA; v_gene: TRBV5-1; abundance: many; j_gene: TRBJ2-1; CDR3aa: CASSLERGWEQFF; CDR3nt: TGCGCCAGCAGCTTGGAAAGGGGATGGGAGCAGTTCTTC
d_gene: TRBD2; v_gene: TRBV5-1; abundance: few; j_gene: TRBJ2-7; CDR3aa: CASSLQSPALAGFYEQYF; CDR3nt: TGCGCCAGCAGCCTCCAATCCCCGGCGCTAGCGGGATTTTACGAGCAGTACTTC
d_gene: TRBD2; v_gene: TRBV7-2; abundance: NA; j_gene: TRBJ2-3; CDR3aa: CASSPAGGISTDTQYF; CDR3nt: TGTGCCAGCAGCCCCGCCGGGGGGATTAGCACAGATACGCAGTATTTT
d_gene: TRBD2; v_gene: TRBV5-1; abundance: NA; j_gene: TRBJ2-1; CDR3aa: CASSFGTSFGNEQFF; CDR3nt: TGCGCCAGCAGCTTTGGGACTAGCTTTGGCAATGAGCAGTTCTTC
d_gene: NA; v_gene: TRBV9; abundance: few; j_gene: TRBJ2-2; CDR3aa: CASSVDRGQTGELFF; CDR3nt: TGTGCCAGCAGCGTAGACCGGGGGCAAACCGGGGAGCTGTTTTTT
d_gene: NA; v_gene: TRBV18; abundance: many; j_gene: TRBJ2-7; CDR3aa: CASSPGSSYEQYF; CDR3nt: TGTGCCAGCTCACCAGGGAGCTCCTACGAGCAGTACTTC
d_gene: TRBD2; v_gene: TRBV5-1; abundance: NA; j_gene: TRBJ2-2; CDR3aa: CASSPSSGSYTGELFF; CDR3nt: TGCGCCAGCAGTCCCTCTAGCGGGAGCTACACCGGGGAGCTGTTTTTT
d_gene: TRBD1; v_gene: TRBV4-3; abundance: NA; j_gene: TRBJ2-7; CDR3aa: CASSRDRVPYEQYF; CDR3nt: TGCGCCAGCAGCCGGGACAGGGTTCCCTACGAGCAGTACTTC
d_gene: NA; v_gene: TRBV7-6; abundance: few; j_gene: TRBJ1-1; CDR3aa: CASSLESGSTEAFF; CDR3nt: TGTGCCAGCAGCTTAGAGTCAGGGAGCACTGAAGCTTTCTTT